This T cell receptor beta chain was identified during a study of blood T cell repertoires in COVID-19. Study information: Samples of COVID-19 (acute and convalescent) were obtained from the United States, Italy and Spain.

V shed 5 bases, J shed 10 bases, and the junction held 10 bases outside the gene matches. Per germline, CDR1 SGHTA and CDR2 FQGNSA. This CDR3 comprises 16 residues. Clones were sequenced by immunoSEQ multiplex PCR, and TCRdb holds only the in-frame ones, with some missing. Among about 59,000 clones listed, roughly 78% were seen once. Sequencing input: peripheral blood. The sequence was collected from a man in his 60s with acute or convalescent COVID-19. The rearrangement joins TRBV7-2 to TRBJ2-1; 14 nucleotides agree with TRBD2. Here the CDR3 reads CASSLRLAGGPFEQFF. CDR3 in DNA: TGTGCCAGCAGCCTCAGACTAGCGGGAGGGCCATTCGAGCAGTTCTTC.